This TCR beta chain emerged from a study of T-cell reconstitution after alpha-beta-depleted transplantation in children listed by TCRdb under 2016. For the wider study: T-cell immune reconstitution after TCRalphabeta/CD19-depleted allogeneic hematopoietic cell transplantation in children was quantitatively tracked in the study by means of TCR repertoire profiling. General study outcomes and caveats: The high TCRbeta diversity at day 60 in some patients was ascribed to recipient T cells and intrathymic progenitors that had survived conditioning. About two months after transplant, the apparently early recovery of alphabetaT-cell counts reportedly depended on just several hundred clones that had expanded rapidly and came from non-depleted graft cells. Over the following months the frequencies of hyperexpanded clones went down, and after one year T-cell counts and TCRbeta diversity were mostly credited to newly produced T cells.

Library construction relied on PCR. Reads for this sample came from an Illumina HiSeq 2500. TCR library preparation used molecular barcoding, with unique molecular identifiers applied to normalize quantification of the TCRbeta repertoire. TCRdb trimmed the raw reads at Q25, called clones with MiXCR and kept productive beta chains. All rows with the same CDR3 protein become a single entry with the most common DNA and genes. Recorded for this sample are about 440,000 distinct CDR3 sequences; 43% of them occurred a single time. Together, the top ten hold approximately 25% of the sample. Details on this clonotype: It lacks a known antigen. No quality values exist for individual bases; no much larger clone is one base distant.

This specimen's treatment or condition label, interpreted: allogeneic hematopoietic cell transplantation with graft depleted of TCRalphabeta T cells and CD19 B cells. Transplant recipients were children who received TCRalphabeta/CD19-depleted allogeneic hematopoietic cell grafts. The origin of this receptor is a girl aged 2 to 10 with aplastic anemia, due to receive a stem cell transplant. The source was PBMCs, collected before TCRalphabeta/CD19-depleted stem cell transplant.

The sequenced DNA: TGTGCCAGCAGTCCTCAGCGCTCTGGCACAGATACGCAGTATTTT. Its protein product is CASSPQRSGTDTQYF. Recombination linked TRBV6-1 to TRBJ2-3, with the D gene uncertain. V and J are truncated by 5 bases and 1 base respectively, leaving an intervening sequence of 13 bases. Counted from cysteine to phenylalanine, this CDR3 has 15 amino acids. Of all the DNA, just the CDR3 is kept, 45 bases in frame from base 1. The germline V gene yields MNHNS for CDR1 and SASEGT for CDR2.